These 19 T cell receptor beta chains were sequenced from one sample in a study of metastatic and nonmetastatic thyroid tumors. TCRdb re-called clones from the PCR reads using MiXCR. The sample includes fewer than 40,000 clones, about a sixth of them seen just once. Among the patients, none had received any treatment before thyroid surgery. Sequenced: blood. These receptors were obtained from a male donor with papillary thyroid cancer or a benign thyroid nodule (not recorded which). Some clones in this sample may be carry-over from other donors' samples.

Ten or more counts support this clone. A much bigger clone sits one base away, suggesting this may be a read error. The chain couples TRBV12-3 or TRBV12-4 to TRBJ2-1, with 7 bases lining up with TRBD2. The CDR3 is 10 residues long. Losses at the gene ends were 11 bases for V and 15 bases for J; bases not matched to a gene: 10. The CDR3 region has the DNA TGTGCCGTCGTGCGGGAGTGGTTGTTCTTC. It yields the protein CAVVREWLFF.

This clone occurred many times. The rearrangement links TRBV7-9 to TRBJ1-2; unclear D gene. The germline V gene has CDR1 SEHNR and CDR2 FQNEAQ (reference sequence). V was shortened by 3 bases and J by 7 bases, with 6 bases between the two germline ends. This CDR3 spans 11 amino acids. The CDR3 DNA sequence: TGTGCCAGCAGCTTTGAGGGTGGCTACACCTTC. Translation gives CASSFEGGYTF.

This chain links TRBV11-2 with TRBJ2-2; 8 positions match TRBD2. Germline CDR1 and CDR2: SGHAT and FQNNGV. Trimming cost V 3 bases and J 0 bases; bases outside gene matches: 12. This CDR3 contains 19 residues. CDR3 sequence: CASSFSRLAWHTNTGELFF. The CDR3 DNA is TGTGCCAGCAGCTTTAGTAGACTAGCGTGGCACACGAACACCGGGGAGCTGTTTTTT.

About this clone itself: A much larger clonotype is one base distant, so this may be a read error. The conserved phenylalanine or tryptophan normally closing the CDR3 is absent here, so this likely arose from a read error. V gene TRBV4-1 combines with J gene TRBJ1-5; possible D gene TRBD1, 5 bases. V was clipped by 1 base and J by 6 bases, with 13 bases between them. The CDR3 is made up of 15 amino acids. CDR1 is MGHRA, CDR2 YSYEKL, per germline. The CDR3 nucleotides read TGCGCCAGCAGCCAAGTTCAGGGAGGGCTTCAGCCCCAGCATCTT. This codes for CASSQVQGGLQPQHL.

This chain joins TRBV11-3 and TRBJ2-1, with D possibly TRBD2 on 6 matching bases. Per germline, CDR1 SGHNT and CDR2 YENEEA. CDR3 length: 14 residues. V gave up 5 bases and J gave up 9 bases, with 17 bases separating them. CDR3 in amino acids: CASSVRLVQSEQFF. In DNA, the CDR3 is TGTGCCAGCAGCGTTCGACTAGTTCAAAGTGAGCAGTTCTTC.

The chain joins TRBV5-1 to TRBJ2-2; the D is unclear. Germline CDR1 is SGHRS and CDR2 is YFSETQ. The CDR3 sequence is 14 residues long. The ends were cut back, 4 bases at V and 6 bases at J, with 13 bases in the middle. DNA of the CDR3: TGCGCCAGCAGCCCGGTAACTGAGTCCGGGGAGCTGTTTTTT. It translates to CASSPVTESGELFF.

This rearrangement joins TRBV7-8 to TRBJ1-3, with 10 positions matching TRBD1. The CDR3 totals 17 residues. In germline, CDR1 is SGHVS, CDR2 FQNEAQ. Trimming removed 5 bases from V and 2 bases from J; junction bases left unmatched: 9. In DNA form, the CDR3 reads TGTGCCAGCAGCGGAGGGGACAGGGGACAAACTGGAAACACCATATATTTT. Its protein product is CASSGGDRGQTGNTIYF. Variable domain in full (rest from reference TRBV7-8 and TRBJ1-3): GAGVSQSPRYKVAKRGQDVALRCDPISGHVSLFWYQQALGQGPEFLTYFQNEAQLDKSGLPSDRFFAERPEGSVSTLKIQRTQQEDSAVYLCASSGGDRGQTGNTIYFGEGSWLTVV.

The sample holds a few counts of this clone. A much larger clone differs by one base, so this may be a read error. No conserved phenylalanine or tryptophan is present at the end of the CDR3, so a read error is the likely explanation. The chain carries TRBV12-5 and TRBJ2-4; 10 nucleotides match TRBD1. The CDR3 totals 15 residues. Per germline, CDR1 LGHNT and CDR2 FRNRAP. Trimming cost V 1 base and J 9 bases; bases outside gene matches: 6. CDR3 amino acids: CASGLADRGHSIQYL. CDR3 bases: TGTGCTAGTGGTTTGGCAGACAGGGGGCATAGCATTCAGTACCTC.

This chain connects TRBV11-2 to TRBJ2-1; 8 bases match TRBD2. Germline trimming cut 3 bases from V and 7 bases from J; bases unmatched to any gene: 14. CDR1 is SGHAT and CDR2 is FQNNGV in the germline V gene. The CDR3 is 17 residues long. CDR3 DNA sequence: TGTGCCAGCAGCTTCAATGGGGCTCGCGGGAGGAGAAATGAGCAGTTCTTC. Translated: CASSFNGARGRRNEQFF.

This clone was counted ten times or more. J is TRBJ1-5 and V is TRBV20-1, with TRBD1 matching 7 bases. Germline CDR1 and CDR2: DFQATT and SNEGSKA (reference sequence). The CDR3 extends over 15 amino acids. V trimming: 1 base; J trimming: 2 bases; junction bases outside the gene matches: 5. CDR3 bases: TGCAGTGCTAGAGTCCCAGGGGGGGGCAATCAGCCCCAGCATTTT. Its translation is CSARVPGGGNQPQHF.

The chain couples TRBV11-3 to TRBJ2-2, with D possibly TRBD1 on 7 matching bases. The CDR3 loop spans 16 amino acids. Trimming pared 5 bases from V and 2 bases from J, leaving 15 bases between. The germline V gene encodes CDR1 SGHNT and CDR2 YENEEA. DNA of the CDR3: TGTGCCAGCAGCGGCGGGGCAGGGGGTAACACCGGGGAGCTGTTTTTT. Protein product: CASSGGAGGNTGELFF.

Concerning this clone: Relative to the germline gene, one junction end is altered; a read error may explain this. The chain uses TRBV7-8 and TRBJ2-4; D possibly corresponds to TRBD2 (7 bases). Germline V gene sequence: CDR1 SGHVS, CDR2 FQNEAQ. This CDR3 contains 16 residues. DNA for the CDR3: TGTGCCATCAGCTTAGCGTTTGAGGGAGGGGGAAACATTCAGTACTTC. This codes for CAISLAFEGGGNIQYF.

This clone was seen at least ten times. The chain uses TRBV27 and TRBJ2-2, with unresolved D. The CDR3 extends over 15 amino acids. The germline V gene has CDR1 MNHEY and CDR2 SMNVEV (reference sequence). With 2 bases removed from V and 0 bases from J, the gap between germline ends came to 7 bases. The CDR3 bases are TGTGCCAGCAGTTTAGATGGGGCGAACACCGGGGAGCTGTTTTTT. The encoded protein is CASSLDGANTGELFF.

The rearrangement links TRBV11-2 to TRBJ2-7, with D unclear. This CDR3 has 14 amino acids. Trimming cost V 1 base and J 3 bases, with 10 bases left between them. Germline CDR1 is SGHAT and CDR2 is FQNNGV. CDR3 in amino acids: CASSLVSTNYEQYF. The CDR3 DNA reads TGTGCCAGCAGCTTAGTGTCTACTAACTACGAGCAGTACTTC.

In this sample, this clone turned up many times. V usage is TRBV5-4 and J usage is TRBJ1-4; possible D gene TRBD1, 5 bases. Per germline, CDR1 SGHNT and CDR2 YYREEE (reference sequence). The germline V and J ends were trimmed by 1 base and 2 bases, with 9 bases remaining between them. This CDR3 is 15 amino acids long. The CDR3 is CASSLSGGTNEKLFF. The CDR3 nucleotides read TGTGCCAGCAGCTTGAGTGGGGGTACTAATGAAAAACTGTTTTTT.

In its sample, this clone was seen many times. The V and J genes are TRBV15 and TRBJ1-5; no clear D gene. The CDR3 is made up of 18 amino acids. V was pared by 2 bases and J by 0 bases, with 17 bases between. Per germline, CDR1 LNHNV and CDR2 YYDKDF (reference sequence). CDR3 DNA: TGTGCCACCAGCAGAAAACGAGACGGCGGGATTAGCAATCAGCCCCAGCATTTT. This translates into CATSRKRDGGISNQPQHF.

V usage is TRBV5-1 and J usage is TRBJ2-7; 15 nucleotides align to TRBD2. The CDR3 has 18 amino acids. J lost 4 bases, V lost 4 bases, and 12 bases had no gene match. The germline V gene has CDR1 SGHRS and CDR2 YFSETQ. CDR3 sequence reads: CASSLRTSGRAISYEQYF. The CDR3 nucleotides read TGCGCCAGCAGCCTGCGGACTAGCGGGAGGGCCATTTCATACGAGCAGTACTTC.

In this sample, this clone turned up a few times. The V gene is TRBV6-4, the J gene TRBJ2-3; D might be TRBD2 (6 bases). The CDR3 covers 16 residues. V was shortened by 0 bases and J by 4 bases, with 14 bases between the two germline ends. Per germline, CDR1 MRHNA and CDR2 SNTAGT. The CDR3 loop reads CASSDSIWGDSDTQYF. CDR3 nucleotide sequence: TGTGCCAGCAGTGACTCAATCTGGGGGGACTCAGATACGCAGTATTTT.

CDR3 protein: CATYGGGQDEQFF. The CDR3, as DNA: TGTGCCACCTATGGGGGGGGGCAGGATGAGCAGTTCTTC. The gene calls are TRBV15 and TRBJ2-1, with D perhaps TRBD2 (7 bases). This CDR3 has 13 amino acids. CDR1 is LNHNV and CDR2 is YYDKDF in the germline V gene (reference sequence). Trimming stripped 8 bases from V and 8 bases from J, with 16 bases between.